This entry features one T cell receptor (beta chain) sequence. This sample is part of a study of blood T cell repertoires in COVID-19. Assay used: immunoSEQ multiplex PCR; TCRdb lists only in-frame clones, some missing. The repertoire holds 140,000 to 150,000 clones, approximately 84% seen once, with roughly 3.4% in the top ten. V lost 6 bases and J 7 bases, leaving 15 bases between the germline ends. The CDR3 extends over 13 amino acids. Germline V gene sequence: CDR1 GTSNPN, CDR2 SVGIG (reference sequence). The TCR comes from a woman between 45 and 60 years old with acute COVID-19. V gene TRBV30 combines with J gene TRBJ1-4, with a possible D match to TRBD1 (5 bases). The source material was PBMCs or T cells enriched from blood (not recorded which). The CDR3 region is CACRQNRGEKLFF. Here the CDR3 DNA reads TGTGCCTGTAGACAGAACAGAGGTGAAAAACTGTTTTTT.